These T cell receptor beta chains were read from a single sample in a study of cytomegalovirus exposure and HLA in healthy donors. The assay was immunoSEQ multiplex PCR, and TCRdb's table has in-frame clones only and misses some. The profile covers about 150,000 clones, with about 88% appearing a single time and over 3% taken by the ten largest. The sample was PBMCs. These TCRs come from a woman aged 18-35 years in good health and CMV-seropositive. CDR3s include the opening cysteine and the closing phenylalanine or tryptophan. D genes are given only for firm matches. Clone size is given for some rows only: seen once, a few or many times, or a class if the clone is expanded.

>13|TRBD1|TRBJ1-1|TRBV19|-
CASSTTGGTEAFF
TGTGCCAGTAGTACCACAGGGGGCACTGAAGCTTTCTTT
>18|TRBD2|TRBJ2-1|TRBV18|-
CASSPEAAGGVFYNEQFF
TGTGCCAGCTCACCTGAGGCCGCGGGAGGTGTCTTTTACAATGAGCAGTTCTTC
>16|-|TRBJ2-3|TRBV9|-
CASSALSGGGTDTQYF
TGTGCCAGCAGCGCCCTCTCGGGTGGGGGGACAGATACGCAGTATTTT
>14|-|TRBJ1-2|TRBV21-1|-
CASSTGQGCYGYTF
TGTGCCAGCAGCACGGGACAGGGGTGCTATGGCTACACCTTC
>14|-|TRBJ1-2|TRBV30|-
CAWIVRGGDRGYTF
TGTGCCTGGATCGTACGGGGCGGGGATCGAGGCTACACCTTC
>15|TRBD2|TRBJ2-7|TRBV15|-
CATSKNREGIAEQYF
TGTGCCACCAGCAAAAATAGGGAGGGGATTGCCGAGCAGTACTTC
>14|TRBD1|TRBJ1-4|TRBV5-1|-
CASSSGTGGEKLFF
TGCGCCAGCAGCTCCGGGACAGGGGGAGAAAAACTGTTTTTT
>14|TRBD2|TRBJ2-7|TRBV10-2|-
CASSESAGGAEQYF
TGCGCCAGCAGTGAGTCGGCGGGAGGCGCCGAGCAGTACTTC
>12|TRBD2|TRBJ2-1|TRBV30|-
CAWGQGDYEQFF
TGTGCCTGGGGCCAAGGGGACTACGAGCAGTTCTTC
>11|-|TRBJ2-1|TRBV6-1|-
CASVEQGEQFF
TGTGCCAGCGTGGAACAGGGAGAGCAGTTCTTC
>12|TRBD1|TRBJ2-7|TRBV5-4|-
CASSLAGGEQYF
TGTGCCAGCAGCCTGGCAGGGGGCGAGCAGTACTTC
>15|-|TRBJ1-3|TRBV30|few
CAWRLRGSSGNTIYF
TGTGCCTGGAGGCTTCGGGGATCTTCTGGAAACACCATATATTTT
>17|TRBD2|TRBJ2-3|TRBV11-3|-
CASGEGLADSSTDTQYF
TGTGCCAGCGGTGAGGGACTAGCGGATAGCAGCACAGATACGCAGTATTTT
>16|TRBD2|TRBJ2-5|TRBV11-3|-
CASSSRTSGRQETQYF
TGTGCCAGCAGCTCCCGGACTAGCGGGAGGCAAGAGACCCAGTACTTC
>14|TRBD1|TRBJ1-2|TRBV19|-
CASSPGQAYSSYTF
TGTGCCAGTAGTCCGGGACAGGCATATTCTAGCTACACCTTC
>17|TRBD1|TRBJ1-2|TRBV7-3|once
CASSLAAPGTANYGYTF
TGTGCCAGCAGCTTAGCCGCGCCGGGGACAGCGAACTATGGCTACACCTTC
>14|-|TRBJ1-2|TRBV2|once
CASSDGFTGIGYTF
TGTGCCAGCAGTGATGGGTTTACAGGGATTGGCTACACCTTC
>14|-|TRBJ2-2|TRBV10-3|few
CAISEGQSTGELFF
TGTGCCATCAGTGAGGGACAGTCCACCGGGGAGCTGTTTTTT
>16|TRBD1|TRBJ1-4|TRBV7-9|-
CASSSPPGQGYEKLFF
TGTGCCAGCAGCTCCCCTCCGGGACAGGGCTATGAAAAACTGTTTTTT
>12|TRBD2|TRBJ2-3|TRBV6-6|-
CAGGLAPDTQYF
TGTGCCGGGGGACTAGCGCCCGATACGCAGTATTTT
>14|-|TRBJ1-1|TRBV28|-
CASSLRRGYTEAFF
TGTGCCAGCAGTTTACGGAGAGGTTACACTGAAGCTTTCTTT
>15|TRBD1|TRBJ2-7|TRBV28|once
CASSITGAVAYEQYF
TGTGCCAGCAGTATCACAGGGGCGGTCGCCTACGAGCAGTACTTC